Shown below are 28 T cell receptor beta chains from a single sample sequenced in a study of T-cell reconstitution after alpha-beta-depleted transplantation in children. Construction of the TCRbeta library involved unique molecular identifiers. TCRdb reprocessed the PCR reads via MiXCR and lists one record per CDR3 protein. The top ten hold under 1.2% of the sample, which has hundreds of thousands of distinct CDR3 sequences, about 15% seen once. The sequenced sample was PBMCs from the stem cell graft donor, obtained from the stem cell graft. These receptors were obtained from a human donor who donated a stem cell graft to a child with acute myeloid leukemia.

This clonotype has at least ten counts. The chain employs TRBV20-1 and TRBJ2-1; 8 bases line up with TRBD2. V lost 0 bases, J lost 3 bases, and 7 bases stayed unmatched. The CDR3 runs 16 residues. From germline, CDR1 is DFQATT and CDR2 SNEGSKA (reference sequence). The CDR3 region has the DNA TGCAGTGCTAGAGATGGGCGGGGGGCCGACTACAATGAGCAGTTCTTC. This translates into CSARDGRGADYNEQFF.

This clonotype was seen a few times. The chain joins TRBV6-5 to TRBJ2-3; D not certain. The CDR3 is 14 residues long. V gave up 2 bases and J gave up 0 bases, with 6 bases separating them. CDR1 and CDR2 from the germline V gene are MNHEY and SVGAGI. Here the CDR3 reads CASSYLTSTDTQYF. For the CDR3, the DNA is TGTGCCAGCAGTTACCTCACTAGCACAGATACGCAGTATTTT.

A word on this clonotype: This could be a read error, since a much larger clone is one nucleotide away. The CDR3 DNA sequence: TGTGCCAGCAGTTTAACGACAGGGCCCTGCAGCCAGCCCCAGCATTTT. Its protein product is CASSLTTGPCSQPQHF. The J gene is TRBJ1-5, the V gene TRBV12-3 or TRBV12-4, with 7 positions matching TRBD1. Trimming at V came to 2 bases and at J to 7 bases, leaving 11 bases not matched to a gene. The CDR3 is 16 amino acids.

The chain uses TRBV5-5 and TRBJ2-5; D is perhaps TRBD2 (6 bases). Germline CDR1 SGHKS, CDR2 YYEKEE (reference sequence). This CDR3 is 16 amino acids long. Trimming removed 6 bases from V and 7 bases from J, with 25 bases in between. This chain's CDR3 is CASTGGAEELRGTQYF. CDR3 sequence (DNA): TGTGCCAGCACGGGCGGGGCGGAGGAGTTAAGAGGGACCCAGTACTTC.

This chain joins TRBV18 and TRBJ2-2; no clear D. The CDR3 spans 15 residues. V dropped 4 bases and J dropped 4 bases, with 13 bases sitting between them. CDR1 and CDR2 from the germline V gene are KGHSH and LQKENI. The CDR3, as DNA: TGTGCCAGCTCACAGGAGAAGTTGGGCACCGGGGAGCTGTTTTTT. It specifies CASSQEKLGTGELFF.

This clonotype has at least ten counts. This chain joins TRBV7-2 and TRBJ1-1, with D unclear. Looked up from germline, CDR1 is SGHTA and CDR2 is FQGNSA. The CDR3 totals 13 residues. Trimming stripped 6 bases from V and 0 bases from J, with 8 bases between. The CDR3 region is CASRYTLNTEAFF. The CDR3 coding sequence is TGTGCCAGCAGATATACACTGAACACTGAAGCTTTCTTT.

Ten or more counts support this clonotype. The chain employs TRBV20-1 and TRBJ2-3, with D unclear. CDR1 and CDR2 from the germline V gene are DFQATT and SNEGSKA (reference sequence). The CDR3 has 13 residues. V was pared by 0 bases and J by 4 bases, with 8 bases between. The chain's CDR3 is CSARDYGADTQYF. CDR3 DNA: TGCAGTGCTAGAGATTACGGCGCAGATACGCAGTATTTT.

V usage is TRBV12-3 or TRBV12-4 and J usage is TRBJ1-3; 10 bases are a match to TRBD1. CDR3 length equals 14 residues. V lost 6 bases, J lost 7 bases, and 6 bases stayed unmatched. This CDR3 reads CASSLGTGANTIYF. The CDR3 bases are TGTGCCAGCAGCCTAGGGACAGGGGCGAACACCATATATTTT.

The CDR3 DNA is TGTGCCAGCAGTCCCCCCTCTGAAGCTTTCTTT. Protein: CASSPPSEAFF. The V call is TRBV6-1, the J call TRBJ1-1, with D unresolved. The length of the CDR3 is 11 residues. V was shortened by 5 bases and J by 6 bases, with 7 bases between the two germline ends. The germline V gene has CDR1 MNHNS and CDR2 SASEGT.

This clonotype was observed many times. The rearrangement uses TRBV15 and TRBJ1-3; unclear D gene. The CDR3 is 17 residues long. CDR1 is LNHNV and CDR2 is YYDKDF in the germline V gene (reference sequence). V lost 0 bases and J lost 1, with 13 bases in between. The CDR3 nucleotides read TGTGCCACCAGCAGAGAACTTACGGCCGGATCTGGAAACACCATATATTTT. Translation gives CATSRELTAGSGNTIYF.

This clonotype has more than one count but fewer than ten. The chain combines TRBV5-1 with TRBJ2-2; D is possibly TRBD1 or TRBD2 (5 bases each). This CDR3 comprises 15 residues. The germline V gene has CDR1 SGHRS and CDR2 YFSETQ. V lost 2 bases and J lost 2, with 10 bases in between. The CDR3 region is CASSFRDGNTGELFF. In nucleotides, the CDR3 is TGCGCCAGCAGCTTCCGGGACGGCAACACCGGGGAGCTGTTTTTT.

This clonotype showed up just a few times. The chain couples TRBV7-2 to TRBJ1-1, with unresolved D. V lost 3 bases and J lost 1, with 18 bases in between. The germline gives CDR1 SGHTA, CDR2 FQGNSA. The CDR3 spans 17 residues. CDR3 amino acids: CASSFSTLPPGNTEAFF. As DNA, the CDR3 is TGTGCCAGCAGCTTTAGTACCCTGCCCCCAGGGAACACTGAAGCTTTCTTT.

The table lists this clonotype with many counts. This rearrangement joins TRBV20-1 to TRBJ1-6; tentatively, D is TRBD1 (6 bases). The V end lost 5 bases, the J end lost 1 base, and 9 bases lay between the germline ends. CDR1 is DFQATT, CDR2 SNEGSKA, per germline (reference sequence). The CDR3 extends over 14 amino acids. The CDR3 region is CSAQGRSYNSPLHF. CDR3 in DNA: TGCAGTGCTCAGGGGAGGTCCTATAATTCACCCCTCCACTTT.

This sequence joins TRBV12-3 or TRBV12-4 and TRBJ1-1; 7 bases align to TRBD1. The CDR3 loop spans 14 amino acids. V lost 5 bases and J lost 3; bases outside the gene matches: 6. CDR3 in amino acids: CASSMRTGDTEAFF. DNA for the CDR3: TGTGCCAGCAGTATGAGAACAGGGGACACTGAAGCTTTCTTT.

The J gene is TRBJ2-7, the V gene TRBV2; TRBD1 agrees at 9 bases. This CDR3 has 12 residues. CDR1 is SNHLY, CDR2 FYNNEI, per germline. The junction had 7 bases not matched to a gene; V was cut back by 11 bases and J by 5 bases. The DNA for the CDR3 is TGTGCCGCGGGGACAGGGCTAGACGAGCAGTACTTC. Amino acid sequence: CAAGTGLDEQYF.

This chain joins TRBV20-1 and TRBJ2-1; TRBD2 might be the D (6 bases). CDR3 length: 15 amino acids. V was trimmed by 0 bases and J by 7 bases, leaving 16 bases between them. Germline CDR1 and CDR2: DFQATT and SNEGSKA (reference sequence). The CDR3 loop is CSARDRRAGVNEQFF. For the CDR3, the DNA is TGCAGTGCTAGAGATCGGCGAGCGGGCGTGAATGAGCAGTTCTTC.

This clonotype was seen more than once but under ten times. The chain joins TRBV7-2 to TRBJ2-5; D is uncertain. The CDR3 spans 16 residues. Germline V lookup: CDR1 SGHTA, CDR2 FQGNSA. V was clipped by 4 bases and J by 1 base, with 16 bases between them. Here the CDR3 reads CASSSPSDGLQETQYF. The CDR3 region has the DNA TGTGCCAGCAGCTCCCCTTCGGACGGGCTCCAAGAGACCCAGTACTTC. Supplemented by reference TRBV7-2 and TRBJ2-5, the full variable domain reads GAGVSQSPSNKVTEKGKDVELRCDPISGHTALYWYRQSLGQGLEFLIYFQGNSAPDKSGLPSDRFSAERTGGSVSTLTIQRTQQEDSAVYLCASSSPSDGLQETQYFGPGTRLLVL.

This clonotype was seen at least ten times. V is TRBV10-3 and J is TRBJ2-3, with a possible D match to TRBD2 (6 bases). The CDR3 length is 13 residues. In germline, CDR1 is ENHRY, CDR2 SYGVKD. With 11 bases removed from V and 9 bases from J, the gap between germline ends came to 21 bases. CDR3: CALRASADVTQYF. CDR3 DNA: TGTGCCCTTAGGGCTAGCGCCGATGTAACGCAGTATTTT.

Many counts were recorded for this clonotype. This chain uses TRBV12-3 or TRBV12-4 with TRBJ1-5; the match to TRBD1 covers 7 bases. There are 14 residues in the CDR3. The ends lost 3 bases at V and 4 bases at J; junction bases unmatched: 3. As DNA, the CDR3 is TGTGCCAGCAGTTTTCAGGGGGGAAATCAGCCCCAGCATTTT. As protein: CASSFQGGNQPQHF.

The rearrangement links TRBV15 to TRBJ2-7; D is possibly TRBD1 (5 bases). The CDR3 sequence is 14 residues long. The V end lost 0 bases, the J end lost 5 bases, and 11 bases lay between the germline ends. Germline V gene data show CDR1 as LNHNV and CDR2 as YYDKDF (reference sequence). The CDR3 DNA reads as TGTGCCACCAGCAGAGACCGCAGGGCTAACGAGCAGTACGTC. Its protein is CATSRDRRANEQYV.

For this clonotype: Possible read error: a much larger clone is one base away. This chain uses TRBV9 with TRBJ2-1, with TRBD2 matching 7 bases. Germline V CDR1 and CDR2: SGDLS, YYNGEE. The CDR3 totals 15 residues. DNA of the CDR3: TGTGGCAGCAGCGTACGCGGGGGACGTCCGAATGAGCAGTTCTTC. It is translated as CGSSVRGGRPNEQFF.

The chain is built from TRBV12-3 or TRBV12-4 and TRBJ2-4; 11 positions agree with TRBD2. This CDR3 is built from 16 residues. Germline trimming cut 3 bases from V and 5 bases from J; bases unmatched to any gene: 6. CDR3 amino acids: CASSFVAGGVENIQYF. In nucleotides, the CDR3 is TGTGCCAGCAGTTTTGTAGCGGGGGGGGTCGAAAACATTCAGTACTTC.

This clonotype was seen many times. The rearrangement uses TRBV6-5 and TRBJ2-1, with a weak D call TRBD1 (6 bases). The V gene lost 0 bases and the J gene lost 3 bases, with 9 bases spanning the gap. CDR1 is MNHEY, CDR2 SVGAGI, per germline. The CDR3 spans 15 residues. The chain's CDR3 is CASSYSGTHYNEQFF. CDR3 nucleotides: TGTGCCAGCAGTTACTCCGGGACACACTACAATGAGCAGTTCTTC.

The CDR3 loop is CASSKEILGRGVLQETQYF. CDR3 in DNA: TGTGCCAGCAGCAAAGAAATCCTGGGAAGAGGGGTCTTACAAGAGACCCAGTACTTC. This rearrangement joins TRBV21-1 to TRBJ2-5; the D segment call TRBD1 is taken from the table without a DNA check. TRBV21-1 is classified as a pseudogene. This CDR3 contains 19 residues.

This clonotype has a count of ten or more. The chain has TRBV20-1 and TRBJ2-1; possibly TRBD1 for D (7 bases). The germline CDR1 and CDR2 sequences are DFQATT and SNEGSKA (reference sequence). This CDR3 has 11 residues. Trimming pared 7 bases from V and 6 bases from J, leaving 10 bases between. DNA of the CDR3: TGCAGTGAGCAGGGGGGCAATGAGCAGTTCTTC. It specifies CSEQGGNEQFF.

This clonotype was seen a few times. The gene calls are TRBV20-1 and TRBJ2-7; the D gene is possibly TRBD2 (7 bases). Germline loops: CDR1 DFQATT, CDR2 SNEGSKA (reference sequence). The length of the CDR3 is 16 residues. V gave up 1 base and J gave up 1 base, with 17 bases separating them. The CDR3 reads CSARAAGEGESYEQYF. The DNA for the CDR3 is TGCAGTGCTAGAGCGGCGGGGGAGGGGGAATCCTACGAGCAGTACTTC.

This clonotype was counted many times. The rearrangement uses TRBV12-3 or TRBV12-4 and TRBJ1-5, with 7 bases aligning to TRBD1. V gave up 5 bases and J gave up 7 bases; unmatched junction bases: 8. This CDR3 region has 14 residues. Here the CDR3 DNA reads TGTGCCAGCAGTCCCCGACAGGGAAGACAGCCCCAGCATTTT. It codes for CASSPRQGRQPQHF.

The CDR3 nucleotides read TGTGCCAGCAGTTCCCCGGGGGAGGCTAGCGGGGAGCTGTTTTTT. This gives the protein CASSSPGEASGELFF. The rearrangement uses TRBV28 and TRBJ2-2; a possible D gene is TRBD2 (6 bases). Trimming pared 4 bases from V and 7 bases from J, leaving 16 bases between. The CDR3 loop spans 15 amino acids. Germline CDR1 and CDR2: MDHEN and SYDVKM.